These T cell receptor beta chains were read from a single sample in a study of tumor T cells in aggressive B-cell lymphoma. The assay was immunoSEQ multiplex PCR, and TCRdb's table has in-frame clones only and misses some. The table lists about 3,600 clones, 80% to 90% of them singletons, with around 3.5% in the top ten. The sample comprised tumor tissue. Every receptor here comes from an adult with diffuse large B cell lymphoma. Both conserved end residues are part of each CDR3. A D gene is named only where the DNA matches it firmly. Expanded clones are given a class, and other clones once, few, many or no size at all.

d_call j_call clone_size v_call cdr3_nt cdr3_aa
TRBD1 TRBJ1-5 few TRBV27 TGTGCCAGCAGTCCCAGGGACAGTCTTCTTCTTAGCAATCAGCCCCAGCATTTT CASSPRDSLLLSNQPQHF
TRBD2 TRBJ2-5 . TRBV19 TGTGCCAGTAGTGGAGGACTAGCGGGGGGTGTAGAGACCCAGTACTTC CASSGGLAGGVETQYF
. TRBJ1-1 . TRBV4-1 TGCGCCAGCAGCCAAGGCCACAGGGATGAAGCTTTCTTT CASSQGHRDEAFF
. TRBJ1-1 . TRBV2 TGTGCCAGCAGCGCACGACAGGCAAATGAAGCTTTCTTT CASSARQANEAFF
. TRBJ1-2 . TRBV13 TGTGCCAGCAGCTCCTGGCCCTATGGCTACACCTTC CASSSWPYGYTF
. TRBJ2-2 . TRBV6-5 TGTGCCAGCAGTTATGCCACAGTGAACACCGGGGAGCTGTTTTTT CASSYATVNTGELFF
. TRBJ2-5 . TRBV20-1 TGCAGTGCTAGCGGGGAAGAGACCCAGTACTTC CSASGEETQYF
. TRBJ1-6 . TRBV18 TGTGCCAGCTCACCTTCGAGGGTATGGTCACCCCTCCACTTT CASSPSRVWSPLHF
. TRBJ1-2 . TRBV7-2 TGTGCCAGCAGCTTAGCCCTAAGAGGTGGCTACACCTTC CASSLALRGGYTF
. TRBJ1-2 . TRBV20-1 TGCAGTGCTAGAACGGACTATGGCTACACCTTC CSARTDYGYTF
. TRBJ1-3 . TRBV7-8 TGTGCCAGCAGCGAACAGGCCTCTGGAAACACCATATATTTT CASSEQASGNTIYF
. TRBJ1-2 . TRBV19 TGTGCCAGTAGTGCCCCGGTTAACTATGGCTACACCTTC CASSAPVNYGYTF